Described below is a single T cell receptor beta chain sequence and its context. The sample comes from a study of CD8+CD57+ T cells in acquired aplastic anemia. Per germline, CDR1 SGHVS and CDR2 FQNEAQ. This CDR3 spans 11 amino acids. Unmatched junction bases numbered 2, after V lost 8 bases and J lost 10 bases. Profiling of TCR beta VDJ combinations and CDR3 sequences used genomic DNA as template. TCRdb re-derived calls from the reads in MiXCR, one entry per CDR3 protein. The sample lists about 120,000 distinct CDR3 sequences; less than 50% were seen once. Sequencing involved patients with CD8+CD57+ cell expansion previously shown by flow cytometry.

Sequencing input: sorted CD4+, CD8+, or CD8+CD57+ T cells (not recorded which) from PBMCs. The J gene is TRBJ1-6, the V gene TRBV7-8; 7 bases match TRBD1. The origin of this receptor is a human donor with aplastic anemia. The CDR3 loop is CASRQGSPLHF. The CDR3 DNA is TGTGCCAGCCGACAGGGCTCACCCCTCCACTTT. The whole variable domain, filled in from reference TRBV7-8 and TRBJ1-6, reads GAGVSQSPRYKVAKRGQDVALRCDPISGHVSLFWYQQALGQGPEFLTYFQNEAQLDKSGLPSDRFFAERPEGSVSTLKIQRTQQEDSAVYLCASRQGSPLHFGNGTRLTVT.